The T cell receptor beta chain described here comes from a study of blood T cell repertoires in COVID-19. Looking at the study overall: Samples of COVID-19 (acute and convalescent) were obtained from the United States, Italy and Spain. PBMCs, B-cell-depleted T cells, or T cells provided the cDNA or gDNA that made up the material.

With 9 bases removed from V and 1 base from J, the gap between germline ends came to 5 bases. The CDR3 totals 12 residues. The V gene's germline CDR1 is KGHDR and CDR2 SFDVKD. The authors' processing: Nucleated cell number was recorded as an estimate derived from reference gene primer amplification. Assay used: immunoSEQ multiplex PCR; TCRdb lists only in-frame clones, some missing. V and J calls and clone size follow that table, whereas D and trimming were derived from the DNA. The sample has roughly 190,000 clones, roughly 84% seen once; the top ten hold 13% to 15%. The Seattle patients, enrolled during active infection, were followed longitudinally.

The sequenced sample was peripheral blood. The chain has TRBV24-1 and TRBJ2-2; D remains ambiguous. The receptor was derived from a woman in her sixties or seventies with COVID-19, enrolled during active disease. CDR3 region: CATRQNTGELFF. For the CDR3, the DNA is TGTGCCACCCGACAGAACACCGGGGAGCTGTTTTTT.